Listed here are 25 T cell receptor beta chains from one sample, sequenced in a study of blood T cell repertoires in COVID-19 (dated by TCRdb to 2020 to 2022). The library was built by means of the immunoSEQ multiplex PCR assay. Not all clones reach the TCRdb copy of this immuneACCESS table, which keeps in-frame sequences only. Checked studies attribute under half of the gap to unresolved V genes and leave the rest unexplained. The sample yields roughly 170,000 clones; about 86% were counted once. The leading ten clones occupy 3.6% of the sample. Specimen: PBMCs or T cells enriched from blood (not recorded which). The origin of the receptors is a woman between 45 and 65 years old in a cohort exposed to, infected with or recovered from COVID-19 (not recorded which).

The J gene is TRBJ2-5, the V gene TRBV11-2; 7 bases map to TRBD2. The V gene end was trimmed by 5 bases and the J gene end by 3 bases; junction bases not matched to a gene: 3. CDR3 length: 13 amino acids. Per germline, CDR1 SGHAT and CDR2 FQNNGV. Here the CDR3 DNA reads TGTGCCAGCAGCCCCGGACTAGAAGAGACCCAGTACTTC. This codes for CASSPGLEETQYF.

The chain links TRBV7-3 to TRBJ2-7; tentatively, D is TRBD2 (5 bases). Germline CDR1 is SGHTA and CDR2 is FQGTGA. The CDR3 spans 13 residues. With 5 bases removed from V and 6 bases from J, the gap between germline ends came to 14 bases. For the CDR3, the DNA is TGTGCCAGCAGCCAAACCGAGGGATCCGAGCAGTACTTC. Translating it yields CASSQTEGSEQYF.

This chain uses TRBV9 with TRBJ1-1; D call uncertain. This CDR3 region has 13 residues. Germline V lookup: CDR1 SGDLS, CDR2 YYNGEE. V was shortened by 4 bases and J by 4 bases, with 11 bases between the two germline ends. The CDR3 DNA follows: TGTGCCAGCAGCCCGGAGGTTGCCACTGAAGCTTTCTTT. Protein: CASSPEVATEAFF.

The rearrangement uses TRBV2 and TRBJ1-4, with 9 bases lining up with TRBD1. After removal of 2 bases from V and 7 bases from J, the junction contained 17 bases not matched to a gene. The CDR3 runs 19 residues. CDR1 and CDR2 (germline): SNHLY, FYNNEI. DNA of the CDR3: TGTGCCAGCAGTGAATCCCGAGGGACAGGGCTGAGCATTCGTGAAAAACTGTTTTTT. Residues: CASSESRGTGLSIREKLFF.

CDR3 in amino acids: CASSTTGQNEQFF. The DNA for the CDR3 is TGTGCCAGCAGCACGACTGGCCAGAATGAGCAGTTCTTC. The genes are TRBV6-4 and TRBJ2-1; D gene uncertain. The germline V and J ends were trimmed by 6 bases and 7 bases, with 13 bases remaining between them. CDR1 is MRHNA and CDR2 is SNTAGT in the germline V gene. The CDR3 covers 13 residues.

CDR3 sequence (DNA): TGTGCCAGCCACCGGGACAGTTCGTATGGCTACACCTTC. Its protein is CASHRDSSYGYTF. The chain combines TRBV6-5 with TRBJ1-2; 7 nucleotides align to TRBD1. The junction had 8 bases not matched to a gene; V was cut back by 8 bases and J by 5 bases. This CDR3 spans 13 amino acids. Germline CDR1 and CDR2: MNHEY and SVGAGI.

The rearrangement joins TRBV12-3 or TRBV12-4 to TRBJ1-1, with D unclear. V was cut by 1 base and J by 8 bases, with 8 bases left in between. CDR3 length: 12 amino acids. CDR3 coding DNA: TGTGCCAGCAGTTTAGGGGCTTTGGAAGCTTTCTTT. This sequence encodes CASSLGALEAFF.

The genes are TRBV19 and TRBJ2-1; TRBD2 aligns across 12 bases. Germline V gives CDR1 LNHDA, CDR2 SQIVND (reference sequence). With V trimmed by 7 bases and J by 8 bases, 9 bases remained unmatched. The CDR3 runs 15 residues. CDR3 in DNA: TGTGCCAGTACCCTAGGACTAGCGGGAAATTATGAGCAGTTCTTC. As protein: CASTLGLAGNYEQFF.

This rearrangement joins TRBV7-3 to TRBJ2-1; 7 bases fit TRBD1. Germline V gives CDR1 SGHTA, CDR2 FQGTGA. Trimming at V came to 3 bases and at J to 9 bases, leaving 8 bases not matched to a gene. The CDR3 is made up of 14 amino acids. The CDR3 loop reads CASSLIQGLGEQFF. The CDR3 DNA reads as TGTGCCAGCAGCTTGATACAGGGGCTGGGTGAGCAGTTCTTC.

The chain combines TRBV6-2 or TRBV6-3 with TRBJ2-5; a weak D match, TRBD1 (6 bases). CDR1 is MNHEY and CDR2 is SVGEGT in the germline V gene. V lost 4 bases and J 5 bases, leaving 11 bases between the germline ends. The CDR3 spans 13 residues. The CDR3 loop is CASSLNRAETQYF. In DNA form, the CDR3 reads TGTGCCAGCAGTTTAAACAGGGCGGAGACCCAGTACTTC.

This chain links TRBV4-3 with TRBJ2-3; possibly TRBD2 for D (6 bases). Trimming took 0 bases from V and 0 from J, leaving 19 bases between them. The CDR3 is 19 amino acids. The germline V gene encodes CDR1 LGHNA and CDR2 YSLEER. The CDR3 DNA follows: TGCGCCAGCAGCCAAGAATTGACGGGGGACCATACTAGCACAGATACGCAGTATTTT. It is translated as CASSQELTGDHTSTDTQYF.

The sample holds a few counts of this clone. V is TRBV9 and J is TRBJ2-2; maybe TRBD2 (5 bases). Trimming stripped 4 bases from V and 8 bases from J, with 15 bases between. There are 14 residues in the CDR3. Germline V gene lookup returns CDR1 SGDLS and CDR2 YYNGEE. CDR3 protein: CASSMDSPGGELFF. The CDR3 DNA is TGTGCCAGCAGCATGGACTCTCCAGGTGGGGAGCTGTTTTTT.

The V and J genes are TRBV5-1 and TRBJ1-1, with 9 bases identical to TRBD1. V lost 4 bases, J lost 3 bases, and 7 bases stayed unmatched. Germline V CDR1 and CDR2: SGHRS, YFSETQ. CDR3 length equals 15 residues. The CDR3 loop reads CASSPQGAGDTEAFF. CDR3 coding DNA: TGCGCCAGCAGCCCACAGGGGGCGGGGGACACTGAAGCTTTCTTT. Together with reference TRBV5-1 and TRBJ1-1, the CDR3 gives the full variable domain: KAGVTQTPRYLIKTRGQQVTLSCSPISGHRSVSWYQQTPGQGLQFLFEYFSETQRNKGNFPGRFSGRQFSNSRSEMNVSTLELGDSALYLCASSPQGAGDTEAFFGQGTRLTVV.

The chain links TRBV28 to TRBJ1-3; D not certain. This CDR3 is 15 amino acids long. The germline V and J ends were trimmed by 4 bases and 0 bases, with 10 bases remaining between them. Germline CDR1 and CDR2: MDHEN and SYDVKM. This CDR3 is CASSSNGLSGNTIYF. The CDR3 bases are TGTGCCAGCAGTTCCAATGGCCTCTCTGGAAACACCATATATTTT.

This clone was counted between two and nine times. CDR3 loop: CASRPRDGTYEQYF. For the CDR3, the DNA is TGTGCCAGCAGGCCACGGGACGGGACTTACGAGCAGTACTTC. The chain has TRBV7-2 and TRBJ2-7; the D gene is possibly TRBD2 (6 bases). Germline lookup yields CDR1 SGHTA and CDR2 FQGNSA. With 6 bases removed from V and 4 bases from J, the gap between germline ends came to 16 bases. This CDR3 region has 14 residues.

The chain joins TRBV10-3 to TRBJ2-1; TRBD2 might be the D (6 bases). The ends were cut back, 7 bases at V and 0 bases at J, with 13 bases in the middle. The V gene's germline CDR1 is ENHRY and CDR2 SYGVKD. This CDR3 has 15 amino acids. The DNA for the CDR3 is TGTGCCATCATGGGAGGTGAGAGCTCCTACAATGAGCAGTTCTTC. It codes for CAIMGGESSYNEQFF.

As DNA, the CDR3 is TGTGCCACCAGTGACCCAGGACAGCTCAAGGAGCACGAGGAGACCCAGTACTTC. It codes for CATSDPGQLKEHEETQYF. This sequence joins TRBV24-1 and TRBJ2-5, with D possibly TRBD1 on 6 matching bases. The CDR3 is 18 residues long. V was cut by 4 bases and J by 5 bases, with 25 bases left in between. Germline values: CDR1 KGHDR, CDR2 SFDVKD.

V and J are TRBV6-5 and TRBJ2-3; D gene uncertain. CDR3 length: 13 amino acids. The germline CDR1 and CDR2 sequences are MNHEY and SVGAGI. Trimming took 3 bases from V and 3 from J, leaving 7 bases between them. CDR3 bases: TGTGCCAGCAGTTATTCTTCGACAGATACGCAGTATTTT. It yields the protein CASSYSSTDTQYF.

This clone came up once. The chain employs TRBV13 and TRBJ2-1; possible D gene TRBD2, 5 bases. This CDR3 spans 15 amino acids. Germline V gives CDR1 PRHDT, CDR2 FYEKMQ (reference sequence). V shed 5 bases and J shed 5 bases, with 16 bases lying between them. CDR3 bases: TGTGCCAGCAGCCTGAGGACTGAGAATGACAATGAGCAGTTCTTC. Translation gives CASSLRTENDNEQFF.

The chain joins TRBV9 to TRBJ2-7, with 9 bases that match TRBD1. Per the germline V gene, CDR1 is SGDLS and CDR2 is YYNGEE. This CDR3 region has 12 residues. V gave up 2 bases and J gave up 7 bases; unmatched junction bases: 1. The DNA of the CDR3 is TGTGCCAGCAGCGTGACAGGGGGTGAGCAGTACTTC. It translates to CASSVTGGEQYF.

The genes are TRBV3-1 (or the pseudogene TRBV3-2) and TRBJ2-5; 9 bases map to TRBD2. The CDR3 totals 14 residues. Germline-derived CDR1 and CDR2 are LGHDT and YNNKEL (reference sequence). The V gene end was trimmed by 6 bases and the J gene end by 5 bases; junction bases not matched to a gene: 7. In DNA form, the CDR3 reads TGTGCCAGCAGGTACGGGACTAGCTCCGAGACCCAGTACTTC. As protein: CASRYGTSSETQYF.

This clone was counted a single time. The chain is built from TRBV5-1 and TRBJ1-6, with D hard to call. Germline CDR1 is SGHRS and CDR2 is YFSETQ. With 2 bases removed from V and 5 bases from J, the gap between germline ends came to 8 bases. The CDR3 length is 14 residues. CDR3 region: CASSFMSDNSPLHF. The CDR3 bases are TGCGCCAGCAGCTTCATGAGCGATAATTCACCCCTCCACTTT.

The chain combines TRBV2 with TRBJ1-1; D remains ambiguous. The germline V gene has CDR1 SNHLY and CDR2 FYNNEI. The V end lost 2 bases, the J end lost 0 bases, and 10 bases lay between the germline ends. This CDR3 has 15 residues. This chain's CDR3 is CASSERVYLNTEAFF. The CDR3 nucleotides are TGTGCCAGCAGTGAACGCGTGTACTTGAACACTGAAGCTTTCTTT.

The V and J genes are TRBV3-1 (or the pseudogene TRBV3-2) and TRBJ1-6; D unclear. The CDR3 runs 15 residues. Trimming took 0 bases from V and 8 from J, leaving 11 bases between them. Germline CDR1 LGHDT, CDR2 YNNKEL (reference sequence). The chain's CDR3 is CASSQDGTADSPLHF. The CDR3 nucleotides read TGTGCCAGCAGCCAAGACGGAACAGCAGATTCACCCCTCCACTTT.

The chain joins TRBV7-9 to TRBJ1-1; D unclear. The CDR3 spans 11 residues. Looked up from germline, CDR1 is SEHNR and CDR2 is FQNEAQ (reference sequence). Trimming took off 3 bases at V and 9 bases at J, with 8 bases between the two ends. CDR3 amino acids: CASSLREKAFF. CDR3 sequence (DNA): TGTGCCAGCAGCTTGCGGGAGAAAGCTTTCTTT.